These 24 T cell receptor beta chains were sequenced from one sample in a study of beta chain features in type 1 diabetes. Study-wide points: Significant though moderate, a shortening of TCRB CDR3s appeared in all four CD4+ subsets of Type 1 diabetes patients.

Expressed TCRB transcripts got sequenced, as all isolated RNA was reverse transcribed. Profiled with immunoSEQ multiplex PCR; TCRdb holds only in-frame clones, not every one. The table has 300,000 to 350,000 clones, 9.3% seen once. Their antigen targets remain unknown. Sample: central memory CD4+ T cells from blood. All receptors derive from a man aged 25-45 years with type 1 diabetes.

This clone was recorded many times. The rearrangement uses TRBV27 and TRBJ2-3; tentative D call: TRBD1 (5 bases). The CDR3 has 14 residues. The V end was cut by 6 bases, the J end by 3 bases, with 13 bases between. CDR1 MNHEY and CDR2 SMNVEV come from the germline V gene (reference sequence). CDR3 sequence reads: CASRRQRSTDTQYF. In DNA, the CDR3 is TGTGCCAGCAGGAGACAGAGATCAACAGATACGCAGTATTTT.

This clone was found a few times. The sample holds other DNA sequences that translate to the same CDR3. This chain's CDR3 is CASSLAGQSTDTQYF. The DNA for the CDR3 is TGCGCCAGCAGCTTGGCAGGACAAAGCACAGATACGCAGTATTTT. The chain employs TRBV5-1 and TRBJ2-3; perhaps TRBD1 as D (5 bases). The CDR3 has 15 residues. Per the germline V gene, CDR1 is SGHRS and CDR2 is YFSETQ. Between the trimmed V and J ends, which lost 0 bases and 0 bases, there was a span of 8 bases.

This clone was picked up a small number of times. This chain uses TRBV30 with TRBJ1-4; 9 bases line up with TRBD1. With 2 bases clipped from V and 6 bases from J, the junction kept 10 bases outside the gene matches. Germline-derived CDR1 and CDR2 are GTSNPN and SVGIG (reference sequence). The CDR3 has 16 amino acids. CDR3 nucleotide sequence: TGTGCCTGGAGTACCCTACAGGGGGCGCCGCATGAAAAACTGTTTTTT. The encoded protein is CAWSTLQGAPHEKLFF.

This rearrangement joins TRBV10-3 to TRBJ1-2; 9 nucleotides agree with TRBD1. Germline V gene sequence: CDR1 ENHRY, CDR2 SYGVKD. Trimming took 2 bases from V and 1 from J; bases not matched to a gene: 8. There are 17 residues in the CDR3. CDR3 region: CAISENRGRWDNYGYTF. The CDR3, as DNA: TGTGCCATCAGTGAGAACAGGGGGCGCTGGGATAACTATGGCTACACCTTC.

CDR3 bases: TGCGCCAGCAGCTTGGATATCCAATTGCGGCGGGAGCTGTTTTTT. This encodes CASSLDIQLRRELFF. The chain links TRBV5-1 to TRBJ2-2; D not resolved. The CDR3 covers 15 residues. CDR1 and CDR2 from the germline V gene are SGHRS and YFSETQ. V dropped 0 bases and J dropped 9 bases, with 15 bases sitting between them.

This clone has more than one count but fewer than ten. The CDR3 DNA follows: TGTGCCAGCAGTGTGGGAGGGACCAGCAATCAGCCCCAGCATTTT. Translated: CASSVGGTSNQPQHF. The chain has TRBV2 and TRBJ1-5; the D gene is possibly TRBD1 (5 bases). Germline CDR1 SNHLY, CDR2 FYNNEI. V lost 4 bases and J lost 1, with 11 bases in between. The CDR3 runs 15 residues.

This clone came up a few times. The rearrangement uses TRBV4-3 and TRBJ2-7; TRBD1 might be the D (5 bases). CDR1 LGHNA and CDR2 YSLEER come from the germline V gene. CDR3 length equals 13 residues. V was cut by 5 bases and J by 0 bases, with 8 bases left in between. This chain's CDR3 is CASSTDSSYEQYF. The CDR3 bases are TGCGCCAGCAGCACAGACAGCTCCTACGAGCAGTACTTC.

This clone was seen repeatedly, ten times or more. The V call is TRBV15, the J call TRBJ1-1; TRBD1 aligns across 9 bases. V lost 1 base, J lost 0 bases, and 12 bases stayed unmatched. Germline CDR1 reads LNHNV; CDR2 reads YYDKDF (reference sequence). The CDR3 consists of 19 residues. CDR3 region: CATSRGFKDRGGMNTEAFF. The CDR3 DNA reads TGTGCCACCAGCAGAGGATTTAAAGACAGGGGGGGCATGAACACTGAAGCTTTCTTT.

The chain is built from TRBV7-8 and TRBJ2-5, with D unresolved. The closer fit of TRBJ2-7 to the DNA end suggests the J call may be wrong. The length of the CDR3 is 15 residues. Per the germline V gene, CDR1 is SGHVS and CDR2 is FQNEAQ. CDR3 coding DNA: TGTGCCAGCAGCTTAGGTGGGTCCTCTCGATACGAGCAGTACTTC. It encodes CASSLGGSSRYEQYF.

This clone was seen more than once but under ten times. J is TRBJ1-2 and V is TRBV9; no reliable D call. There are 13 residues in the CDR3. The germline gives CDR1 SGDLS, CDR2 YYNGEE. Deletions cut 0 bases from V and 0 bases from J, with 3 bases between. The CDR3 spells CASSVGTNYGYTF. DNA of the CDR3: TGTGCCAGCAGCGTAGGGACTAACTATGGCTACACCTTC.

The chain uses TRBV5-4 and TRBJ2-2; either TRBD1 or TRBD2 may supply D (6 bases each). Germline-derived CDR1 and CDR2 are SGHNT and YYREEE (reference sequence). V was pared by 3 bases and J by 3 bases, with 15 bases between. CDR3 length: 16 residues. CDR3 nucleotide sequence: TGTGCCAGCAGCTCAGGGACACCGGGGGACACCGGGGAGCTGTTTTTT. Protein product: CASSSGTPGDTGELFF.

V usage is TRBV10-3 and J usage is TRBJ2-5, with a possible D match to TRBD1 (6 bases). The V end was cut by 4 bases, the J end by 2 bases, with 14 bases between. The CDR3 length is 15 residues. Germline values: CDR1 ENHRY, CDR2 SYGVKD. CDR3 bases: TGTGCCATCAGTGGTAGCCAGGGGTCTCAAGAGACCCAGTACTTC. It translates to CAISGSQGSQETQYF.

The V gene is TRBV27, the J gene TRBJ1-5; no reliable D call. The V end lost 5 bases, the J end lost 4 bases, and 27 bases lay between the germline ends. Per germline, CDR1 MNHEY and CDR2 SMNVEV (reference sequence). The CDR3 spans 19 residues. Here the CDR3 reads CASSPSMAGTVGLNQPQHF. For the CDR3, the DNA is TGTGCCAGCAGTCCATCAATGGCGGGCACGGTTGGACTTAATCAGCCCCAGCATTTT.

A word on this clone: This sample includes further DNA sequences coding for the same CDR3. The DNA of the CDR3 is TGTGCCAGCTCACCATCGAGGGATACGCAGTATTTT. Its protein is CASSPSRDTQYF. The V call is TRBV18, the J call TRBJ2-3; D ambiguous. Germline CDR1 is KGHSH and CDR2 is LQKENI. The CDR3 spans 12 residues. V was pared by 2 bases and J by 6 bases, with 6 bases between.

The chain has TRBV7-2 and TRBJ2-5; D call uncertain. There are 12 residues in the CDR3. V was pared by 5 bases and J by 5 bases, with 9 bases between. From germline, CDR1 is SGHTA and CDR2 FQGNSA. This CDR3 is CASSHALETQYF. The CDR3 nucleotides read TGTGCCAGCAGCCACGCCCTTGAGACCCAGTACTTC.

A few counts support this clone. The chain employs TRBV6-6 and TRBJ2-2; perhaps D is TRBD1 or TRBD2 (5 bases each). V was trimmed by 6 bases and J by 2 bases, leaving 16 bases between them. This CDR3 region has 16 residues. Germline-derived CDR1 and CDR2 are MNHNY and SVGAGI (reference sequence). The DNA of the CDR3 is TGTGCCAGCAGAAATTTCCGGGACGGTAACACCGGGGAGCTGTTTTTT. It translates to CASRNFRDGNTGELFF.

This clone was seen a handful of times. The chain has TRBV5-1 and TRBJ2-1; 8 positions match TRBD1. Germline V CDR1 and CDR2: SGHRS, YFSETQ. V trimming: 3 bases; J trimming: 8 bases; junction bases outside the gene matches: 13. The CDR3 contains 16 residues. The CDR3 loop reads CASSSLSRQGPHEQFF. Here the CDR3 DNA reads TGCGCCAGCAGCTCCCTATCCAGACAGGGGCCGCATGAGCAGTTCTTC.

CDR3 sequence reads: CASGPSKEKLFF. The CDR3, as DNA: TGTGCCAGCGGCCCAAGTAAGGAAAAACTGTTTTTT. The chain uses TRBV6-5 and TRBJ1-4, with D hard to call. Germline CDR1 is MNHEY and CDR2 is SVGAGI. The V gene lost 8 bases and the J gene lost 8 bases, with 12 bases spanning the gap. The CDR3 runs 12 residues.

This clone was seen at least ten times. This CDR3 is also generated by other DNA sequences in the sample. The chain carries TRBV7-9 and TRBJ1-1; 9 bases match TRBD1. The V and J ends lost 5 bases and 4 bases, in that order; junction bases with no gene match: 5. CDR1 SEHNR and CDR2 FQNEAQ come from the germline V gene (reference sequence). This CDR3 is built from 14 residues. The CDR3 DNA reads as TGTGCCAGCAGCGTCGACAGGGGGAGCACTGAAGCTTTCTTT. As protein: CASSVDRGSTEAFF.

V and J are TRBV6-5 and TRBJ2-5; D is perhaps TRBD1 (6 bases). TRBJ2-7 explains the end of the DNA better; the J call may be wrong. Germline V gene data show CDR1 as MNHEY and CDR2 as SVGAGI. The CDR3 length is 14 residues. CDR3: CASSYPGQNSEQYF. The DNA for the CDR3 is TGTGCCAGCAGTTATCCCGGACAGAATAGCGAGCAGTACTTC.

CDR3 DNA sequence: TGTGCCAGCAGTCCCAAAAGAAACCACGAGCAGTACTTC. This translates into CASSPKRNHEQYF. V and J are TRBV27 and TRBJ2-7; D is undetermined. The V and J ends lost 5 bases and 5 bases respectively, with 13 bases between them. Germline V gene data show CDR1 as MNHEY and CDR2 as SMNVEV (reference sequence). The CDR3 loop spans 13 amino acids.

This clone was observed at least ten times. This rearrangement joins TRBV18 to TRBJ2-4; perhaps D is TRBD1 or TRBD2 (5 bases each). CDR3 length: 14 amino acids. Germline V CDR1 and CDR2: KGHSH, LQKENI. V dropped 2 bases and J dropped 5 bases, with 10 bases sitting between them. CDR3 in DNA: TGTGCCAGCTCACCATGGGACGGAGAAAACATTCAGTACTTC. Its protein is CASSPWDGENIQYF.

The J gene is TRBJ1-1, the V gene TRBV29-1, with D possibly being TRBD1 (5 bases). The V end was cut by 5 bases, the J end by 4 bases, with 11 bases between. In germline, CDR1 is SQVTM, CDR2 ANQGSEA. The CDR3 runs 12 residues. The CDR3 region is CSVRSGGTEAFF. The CDR3, as DNA: TGCAGCGTTCGGTCGGGGGGCACTGAAGCTTTCTTT.

This chain uses TRBV29-1 with TRBJ2-5, with 9 bases aligning to TRBD2. The CDR3 spans 14 residues. V lost 4 bases, J lost 4 bases, and 7 bases stayed unmatched. The germline CDR1 and CDR2 sequences are SQVTM and ANQGSEA. The CDR3 here is CSVAAGGFTETQYF. The CDR3 nucleotides are TGCAGCGTTGCAGCGGGGGGTTTTACAGAGACCCAGTACTTC.